This T cell receptor beta chain was captured in a study of T cells after yellow fever vaccination. Findings and caveats of the study: The booster response re-showed most primary clones: 95% to 96% CD4, around 87% CD8. When the response was secondary, it was weaker but reached its peak faster, day 5 versus 15.

Looked up from germline, CDR1 is MDHEN and CDR2 is SYDVKM. With 8 bases removed from V and 4 bases from J, the gap between germline ends came to 19 bases. CDR3 size: 15 residues. Notes on this clonotype: Its antigen is still unknown.

A 5'RACE template-switching step, the method used to make TCR cDNA, added a universal primer site and UMIs. One entry per CDR3 protein, called by TCRdb with MiXCR from the 5' RACE reads. The data hold about 230,000 distinct CDR3 sequences, with about 7% observed a single time. Sequenced material: CD4+ T cells sorted from PBMCs, taken on the day of the yellow fever booster vaccination. This TCR came from a man younger than 40 who received the YFV17D yellow fever vaccine. The chain joins TRBV28 to TRBJ2-3; possible D gene TRBD1, 6 bases. CDR3 sequence reads: CASPPAGAVADTQYF. The CDR3 DNA reads TGTGCCAGCCCCCCGGCAGGGGCGGTCGCAGATACGCAGTATTTT.